This T cell receptor beta chain was identified in a study of blood T cell repertoires in COVID-19. Trimming removed 5 bases from V and 3 bases from J; junction bases left unmatched: 3. CDR1 and CDR2 from the germline V gene are SEHNR and FQNEAQ (reference sequence). CDR3 length equals 13 residues. Data came from immunoSEQ multiplex PCR; TCRdb stores just in-frame clones and leaves some out. This sample has some 150,000 clones, with about 80% found just once. This TCR came from a human donor in a cohort sampled during active COVID-19. The sequenced sample was peripheral blood. V is TRBV7-9 and J is TRBJ2-7; 8 bases are a match to TRBD1. The CDR3 is CASSRDRIYEQYF. CDR3 bases: TGTGCCAGCAGCCGGGACAGGATCTACGAGCAGTACTTC.